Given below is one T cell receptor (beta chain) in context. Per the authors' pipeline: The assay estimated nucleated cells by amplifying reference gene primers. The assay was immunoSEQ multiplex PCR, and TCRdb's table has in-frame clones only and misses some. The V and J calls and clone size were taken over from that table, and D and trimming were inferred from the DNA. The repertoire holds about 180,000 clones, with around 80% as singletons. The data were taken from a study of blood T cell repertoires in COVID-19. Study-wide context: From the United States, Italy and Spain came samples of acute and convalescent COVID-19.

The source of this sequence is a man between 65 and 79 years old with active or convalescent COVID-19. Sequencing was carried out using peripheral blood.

CDR3: CASSPRGTGADQDYGYTF. CDR3 DNA: TGCGCCAGCAGCCCTAGGGGGACAGGGGCCGACCAAGACTATGGCTACACCTTC. V usage is TRBV4-1 and J usage is TRBJ1-2; 10 bases line up with TRBD1. The CDR3 has 18 amino acids. Germline trimming cut 4 bases from V and 3 bases from J; bases unmatched to any gene: 14. In germline, CDR1 is MGHRA, CDR2 YSYEKL.